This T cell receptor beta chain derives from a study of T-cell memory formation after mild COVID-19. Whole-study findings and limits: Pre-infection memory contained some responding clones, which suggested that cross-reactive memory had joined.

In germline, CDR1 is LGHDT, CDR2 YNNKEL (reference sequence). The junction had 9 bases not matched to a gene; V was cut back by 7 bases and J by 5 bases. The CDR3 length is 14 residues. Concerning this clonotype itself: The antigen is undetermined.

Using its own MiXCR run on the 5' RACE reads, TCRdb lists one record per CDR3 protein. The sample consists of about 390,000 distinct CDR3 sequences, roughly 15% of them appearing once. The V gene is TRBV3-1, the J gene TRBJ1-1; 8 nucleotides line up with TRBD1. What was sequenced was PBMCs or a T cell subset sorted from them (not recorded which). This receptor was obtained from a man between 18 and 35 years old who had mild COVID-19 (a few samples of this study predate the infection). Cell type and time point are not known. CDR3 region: CASTLSGGKTEAFF. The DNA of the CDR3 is TGTGCCAGCACCCTATCAGGGGGCAAGACTGAAGCTTTCTTT.